This T cell receptor beta chain originates from a study of response to subunit inactivated influenza vaccine. Overall study findings and caveats: Authors suggested each seasonal flu vaccination may recruit only limited numbers of new T cells.

V was clipped by 4 bases and J by 2 bases; unmatched bases: 3. Germline CDR1 and CDR2: SGHDT and YYEEEE. This CDR3 is built from 14 residues. TCRdb called the RT-PCR reads again in MiXCR, with one record for every CDR3 protein. Of 280,000 or so distinct CDR3 sequences listed, just over 20% are singletons. Note on this clonotype: Its cognate antigen is unknown. Since the CDR3 does not end with the conserved phenylalanine or tryptophan, this likely comes from a read error.

This receptor was identified in a man between 50 and 69 years old who received an inactivated influenza vaccine. Here the sequenced sample was PBMCs from blood, taken about 20 months after vaccination. The chain recombines TRBV5-6 with TRBJ1-5, with 7 bases identical to TRBD1. The DNA of the CDR3 is TGTGCCAGCAGCGTTACAGGGGGCAATCAGCCCCAGCATTGT. Its translation is CASSVTGGNQPQHC.